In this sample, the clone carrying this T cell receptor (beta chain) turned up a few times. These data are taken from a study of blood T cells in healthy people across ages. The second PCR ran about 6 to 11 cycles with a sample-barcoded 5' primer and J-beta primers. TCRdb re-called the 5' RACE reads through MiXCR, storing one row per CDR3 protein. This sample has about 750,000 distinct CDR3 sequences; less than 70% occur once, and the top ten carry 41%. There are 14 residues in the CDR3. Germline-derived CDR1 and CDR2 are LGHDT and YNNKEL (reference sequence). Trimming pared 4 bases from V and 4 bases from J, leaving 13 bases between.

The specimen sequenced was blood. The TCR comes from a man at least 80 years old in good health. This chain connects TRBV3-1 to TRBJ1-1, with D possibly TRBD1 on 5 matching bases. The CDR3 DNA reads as TGTGCCAGCAGCCGCATGGGACGGGTCACTGAAGCTTTCTTT. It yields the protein CASSRMGRVTEAFF.